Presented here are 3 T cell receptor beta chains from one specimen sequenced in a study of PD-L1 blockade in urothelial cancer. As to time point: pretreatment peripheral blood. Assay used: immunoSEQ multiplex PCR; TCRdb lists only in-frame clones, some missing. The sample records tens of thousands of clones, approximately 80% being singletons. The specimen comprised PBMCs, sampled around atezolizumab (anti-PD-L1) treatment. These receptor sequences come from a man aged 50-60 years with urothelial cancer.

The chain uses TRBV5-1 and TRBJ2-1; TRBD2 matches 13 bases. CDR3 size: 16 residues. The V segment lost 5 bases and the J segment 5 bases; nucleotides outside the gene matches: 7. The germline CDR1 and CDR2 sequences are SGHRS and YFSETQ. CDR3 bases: TGCGCCAGCAGTTTTACTAGCGGGGGGGCCCACAATGAGCAGTTCTTC. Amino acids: CASSFTSGGAHNEQFF.

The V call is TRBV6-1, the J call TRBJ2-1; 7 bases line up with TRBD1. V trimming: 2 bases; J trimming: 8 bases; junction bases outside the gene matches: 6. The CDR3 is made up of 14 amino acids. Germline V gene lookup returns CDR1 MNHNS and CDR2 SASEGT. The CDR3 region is CASSESTGWDEQFF. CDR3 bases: TGTGCCAGCAGTGAATCGACAGGGTGGGATGAGCAGTTCTTC.

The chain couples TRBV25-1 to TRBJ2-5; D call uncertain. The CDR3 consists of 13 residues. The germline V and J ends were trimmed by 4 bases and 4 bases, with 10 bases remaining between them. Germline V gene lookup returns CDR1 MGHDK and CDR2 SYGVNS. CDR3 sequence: CASSVPGRETQYF. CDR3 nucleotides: TGTGCCAGCAGTGTTCCTGGTAGAGAGACCCAGTACTTC.